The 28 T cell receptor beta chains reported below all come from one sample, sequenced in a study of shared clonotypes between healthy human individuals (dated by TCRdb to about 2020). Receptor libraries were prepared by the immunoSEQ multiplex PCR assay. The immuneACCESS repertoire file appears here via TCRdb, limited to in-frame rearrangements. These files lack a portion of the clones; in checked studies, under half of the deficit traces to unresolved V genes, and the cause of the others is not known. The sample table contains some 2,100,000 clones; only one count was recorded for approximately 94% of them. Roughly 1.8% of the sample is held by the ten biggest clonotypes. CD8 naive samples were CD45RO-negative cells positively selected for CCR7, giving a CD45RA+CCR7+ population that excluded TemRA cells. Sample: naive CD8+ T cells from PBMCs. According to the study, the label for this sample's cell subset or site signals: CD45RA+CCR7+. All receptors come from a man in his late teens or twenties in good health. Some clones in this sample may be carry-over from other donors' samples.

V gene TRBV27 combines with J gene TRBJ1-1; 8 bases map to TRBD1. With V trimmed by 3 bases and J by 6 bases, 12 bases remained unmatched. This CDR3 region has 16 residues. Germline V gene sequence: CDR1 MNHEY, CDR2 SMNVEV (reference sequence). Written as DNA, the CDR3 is TGTGCCAGCAGTTTTAGTCTAAGACAGGGGAGGCCTGAAGCTTTCTTT. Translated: CASSFSLRQGRPEAFF.

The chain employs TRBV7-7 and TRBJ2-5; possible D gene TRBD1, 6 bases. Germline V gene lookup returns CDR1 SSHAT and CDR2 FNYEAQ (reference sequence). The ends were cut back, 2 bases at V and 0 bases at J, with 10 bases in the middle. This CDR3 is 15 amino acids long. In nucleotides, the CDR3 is TGTGCCAGCAGCTTAAGTTGGGACAACCAAGAGACCCAGTACTTC. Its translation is CASSLSWDNQETQYF.

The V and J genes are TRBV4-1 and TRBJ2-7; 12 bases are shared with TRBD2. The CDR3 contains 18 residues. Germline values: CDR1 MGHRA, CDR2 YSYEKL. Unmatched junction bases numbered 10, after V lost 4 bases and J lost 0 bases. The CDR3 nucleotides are TGCGCCAGCAGCCCGAAACTAGCGGGAGGCCTCCTCTCCTACGAGCAGTACTTC. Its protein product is CASSPKLAGGLLSYEQYF.

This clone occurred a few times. The CDR3 nucleotides are TGTGCCTGGAGTAAGTTAGGGAATCAGCCCCAGCATTTT. Amino acids: CAWSKLGNQPQHF. The chain recombines TRBV30 with TRBJ1-5; D is undetermined. The germline V gene has CDR1 GTSNPN and CDR2 SVGIG (reference sequence). This CDR3 region has 13 residues. Trimming stripped 2 bases from V and 4 bases from J, with 9 bases between.

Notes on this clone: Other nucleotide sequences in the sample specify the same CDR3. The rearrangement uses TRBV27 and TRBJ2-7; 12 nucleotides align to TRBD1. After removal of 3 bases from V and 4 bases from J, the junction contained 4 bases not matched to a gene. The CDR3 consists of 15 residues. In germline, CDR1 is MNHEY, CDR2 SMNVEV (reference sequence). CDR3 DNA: TGTGCCAGCAGTTTGGGACAGGGGGCGCCGTACGAGCAGTACTTC. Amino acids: CASSLGQGAPYEQYF.

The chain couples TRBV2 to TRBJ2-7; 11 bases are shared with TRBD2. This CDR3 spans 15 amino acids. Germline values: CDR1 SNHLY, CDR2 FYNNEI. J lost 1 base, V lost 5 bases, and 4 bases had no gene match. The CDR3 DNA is TGTGCCAGCAGTTCTACTAGCGGGGGATCCTACGAGCAGTACTTC. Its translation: CASSSTSGGSYEQYF.

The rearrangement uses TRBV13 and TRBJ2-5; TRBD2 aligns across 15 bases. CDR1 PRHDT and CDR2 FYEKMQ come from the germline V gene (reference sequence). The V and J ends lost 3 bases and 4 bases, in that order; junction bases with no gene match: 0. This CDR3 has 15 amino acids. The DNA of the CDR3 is TGTGCCAGCAGCTTGGGACTAGCGGGAGGAGAGACCCAGTACTTC. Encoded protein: CASSLGLAGGETQYF. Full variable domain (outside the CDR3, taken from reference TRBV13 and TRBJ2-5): AAGVIQSPRHLIKEKRETATLKCYPIPRHDTVYWYQQGPGQDPQFLISFYEKMQSDKGSIPDRFSAQQFSDYHSELNMSSLELGDSALYFCASSLGLAGGETQYFGPGTRLLVL.

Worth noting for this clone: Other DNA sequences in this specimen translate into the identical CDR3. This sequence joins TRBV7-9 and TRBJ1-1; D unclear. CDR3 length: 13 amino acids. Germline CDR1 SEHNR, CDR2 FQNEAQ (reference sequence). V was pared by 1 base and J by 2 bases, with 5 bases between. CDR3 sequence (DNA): TGTGCCAGCAGCTTAGGCTCCAACACTGAAGCTTTCTTT. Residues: CASSLGSNTEAFF.

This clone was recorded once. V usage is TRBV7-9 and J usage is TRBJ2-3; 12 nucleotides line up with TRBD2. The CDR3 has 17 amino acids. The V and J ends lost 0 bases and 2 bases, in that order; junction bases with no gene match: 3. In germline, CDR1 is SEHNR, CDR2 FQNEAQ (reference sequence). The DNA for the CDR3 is TGTGCCAGCAGCTTAGCCGGGACTAGCGGGTACACAGATACGCAGTATTTT. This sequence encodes CASSLAGTSGYTDTQYF.

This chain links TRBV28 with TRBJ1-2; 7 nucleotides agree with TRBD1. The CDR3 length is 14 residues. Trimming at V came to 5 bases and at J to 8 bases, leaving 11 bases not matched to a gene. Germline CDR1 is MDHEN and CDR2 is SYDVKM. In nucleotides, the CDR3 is TGTGCCAGCAGTGCCGGTGGAGGGGGCCAGGGCTACACCTTC. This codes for CASSAGGGGQGYTF.

In DNA form, the CDR3 reads TGTGCCAGCAGGGGGGGACTAGCGGGACTGGATGAGCAGTTCTTC. It translates to CASRGGLAGLDEQFF. This chain links TRBV2 with TRBJ2-1; 13 nucleotides line up with TRBD2. Unmatched junction bases numbered 7, after V lost 6 bases and J lost 8 bases. Germline loops: CDR1 SNHLY, CDR2 FYNNEI. This CDR3 has 15 amino acids.

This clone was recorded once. CDR3 sequence reads: CASSYSRGATGELFF. The CDR3 nucleotides are TGTGCCAGCAGTTACTCGCGGGGGGCGACCGGGGAGCTGTTTTTT. V gene TRBV6-5 combines with J gene TRBJ2-2; 8 bases agree with TRBD2. Trimming removed 0 bases from V and 5 bases from J; junction bases left unmatched: 2. CDR3 length: 15 amino acids. CDR1 is MNHEY, CDR2 SVGAGI, per germline.

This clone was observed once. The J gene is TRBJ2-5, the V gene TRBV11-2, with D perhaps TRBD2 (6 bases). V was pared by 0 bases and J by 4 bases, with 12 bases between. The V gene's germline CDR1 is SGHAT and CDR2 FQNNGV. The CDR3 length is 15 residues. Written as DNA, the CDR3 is TGTGCCAGCAGCTTAGATCCCCTAGCGCGAGAGACCCAGTACTTC. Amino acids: CASSLDPLARETQYF.

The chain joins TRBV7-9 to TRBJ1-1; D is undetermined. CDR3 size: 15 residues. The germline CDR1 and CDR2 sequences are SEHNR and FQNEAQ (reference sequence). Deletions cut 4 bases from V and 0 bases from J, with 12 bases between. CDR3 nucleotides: TGTGCCAGCAGCTCCCCCCGGGGAATGAACACTGAAGCTTTCTTT. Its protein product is CASSSPRGMNTEAFF.

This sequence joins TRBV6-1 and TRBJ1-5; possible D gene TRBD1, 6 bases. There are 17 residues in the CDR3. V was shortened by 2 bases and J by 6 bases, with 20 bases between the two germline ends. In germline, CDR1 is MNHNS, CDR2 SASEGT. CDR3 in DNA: TGTGCCAGCAGTGAAAGTGGTGCAGGGGTGGTCGGTCAGCCCCAGCATTTT. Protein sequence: CASSESGAGVVGQPQHF.

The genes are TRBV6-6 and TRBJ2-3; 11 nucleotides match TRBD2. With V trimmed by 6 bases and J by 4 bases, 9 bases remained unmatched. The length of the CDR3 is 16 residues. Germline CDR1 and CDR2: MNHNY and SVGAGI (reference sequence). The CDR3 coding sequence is TGTGCCAGCAGACACTTGACTAGCGGGAACCCAGATACGCAGTATTTT. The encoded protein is CASRHLTSGNPDTQYF.

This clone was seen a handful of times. The CDR3 here is CASSVMGNTEAFF. As DNA, the CDR3 is TGTGCCAGCAGCGTAATGGGGAACACTGAAGCTTTCTTT. The rearrangement joins TRBV9 to TRBJ1-1, with D uncertain. The CDR3 consists of 13 residues. Between the trimmed V and J ends, which lost 1 base and 1 base, there was a span of 5 bases. Per the germline V gene, CDR1 is SGDLS and CDR2 is YYNGEE.

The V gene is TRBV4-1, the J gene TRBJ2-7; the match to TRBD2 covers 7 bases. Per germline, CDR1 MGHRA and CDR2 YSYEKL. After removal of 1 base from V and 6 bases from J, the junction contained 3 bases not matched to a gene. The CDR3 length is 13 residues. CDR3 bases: TGCGCCAGCAGCCAAGGGGGGGGGACCGAGCAGTACTTC. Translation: CASSQGGGTEQYF.

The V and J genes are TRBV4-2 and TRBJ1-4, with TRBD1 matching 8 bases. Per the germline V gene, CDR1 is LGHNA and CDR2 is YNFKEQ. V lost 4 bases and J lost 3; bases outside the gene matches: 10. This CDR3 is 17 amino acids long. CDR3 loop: CASSPISRDRSNEKLFF. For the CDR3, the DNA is TGTGCCAGCAGCCCAATATCCCGGGACAGGTCTAATGAAAAACTGTTTTTT.

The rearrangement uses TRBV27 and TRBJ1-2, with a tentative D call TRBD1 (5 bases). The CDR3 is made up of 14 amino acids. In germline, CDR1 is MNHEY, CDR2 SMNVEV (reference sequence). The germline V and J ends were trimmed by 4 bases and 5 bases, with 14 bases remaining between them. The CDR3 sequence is CASSSKQDAYGYTF. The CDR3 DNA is TGTGCCAGCAGTTCGAAACAGGACGCTTATGGCTACACCTTC.

CDR3: CAISSPPVGGTYEQYF. Written as DNA, the CDR3 is TGTGCCATCAGCAGCCCTCCCGTCGGCGGAACCTACGAGCAGTACTTC. This chain links TRBV10-3 with TRBJ2-7; D gene ambiguous. Trimming took 6 bases from V and 2 from J, leaving 20 bases between them. CDR3 length equals 16 residues. CDR1 and CDR2 from the germline V gene are ENHRY and SYGVKD.

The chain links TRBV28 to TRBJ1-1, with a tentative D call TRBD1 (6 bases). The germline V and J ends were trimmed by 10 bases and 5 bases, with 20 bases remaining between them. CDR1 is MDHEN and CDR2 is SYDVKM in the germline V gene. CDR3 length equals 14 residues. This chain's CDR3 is CATRGFFAGTEAFF. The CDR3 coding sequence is TGTGCCACCAGGGGATTCTTCGCGGGTACTGAAGCTTTCTTT.

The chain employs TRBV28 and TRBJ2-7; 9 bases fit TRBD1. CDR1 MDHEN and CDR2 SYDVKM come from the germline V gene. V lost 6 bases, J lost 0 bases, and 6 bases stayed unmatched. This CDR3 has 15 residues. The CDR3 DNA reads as TGTGCCAGCAGGGGGGGACAGGGACTCTCCTACGAGCAGTACTTC. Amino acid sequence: CASRGGQGLSYEQYF.

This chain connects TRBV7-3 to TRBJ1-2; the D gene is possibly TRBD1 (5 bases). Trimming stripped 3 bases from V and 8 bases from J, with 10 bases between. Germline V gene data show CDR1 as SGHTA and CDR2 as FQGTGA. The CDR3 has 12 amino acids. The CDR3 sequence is CASSFGREGYTF. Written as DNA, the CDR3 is TGTGCCAGCAGCTTTGGCAGGGAGGGCTACACCTTC.

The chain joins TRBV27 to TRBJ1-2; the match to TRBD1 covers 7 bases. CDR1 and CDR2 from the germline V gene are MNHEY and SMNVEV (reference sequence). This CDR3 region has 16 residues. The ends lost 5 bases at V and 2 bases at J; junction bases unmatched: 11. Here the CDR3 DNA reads TGTGCCAGCAGTCCTACCCCCGGGACAGAGAACTATGGCTACACCTTC. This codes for CASSPTPGTENYGYTF.

The CDR3 is CASSVEGEAYNEQFF. Written as DNA, the CDR3 is TGTGCCAGCAGCGTCGAAGGGGAGGCCTACAATGAGCAGTTCTTC. V gene TRBV9 combines with J gene TRBJ2-1, with D tentatively TRBD2 (6 bases). CDR1 and CDR2 (germline): SGDLS, YYNGEE. The CDR3 totals 15 residues. V lost 2 bases and J 2 bases, leaving 11 bases between the germline ends.

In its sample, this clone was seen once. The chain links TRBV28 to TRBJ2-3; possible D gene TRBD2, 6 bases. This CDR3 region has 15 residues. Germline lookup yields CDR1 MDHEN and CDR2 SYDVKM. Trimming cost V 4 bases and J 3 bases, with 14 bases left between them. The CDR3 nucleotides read TGTGCCAGCAGTTATCCCTGGGCGGGGACAGATACGCAGTATTTT. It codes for CASSYPWAGTDTQYF.

CDR3 loop: CASTPLSGIVVGNEQFF. The CDR3 DNA sequence: TGTGCCAGCACCCCCCTCAGCGGGATCGTAGTCGGTAATGAGCAGTTCTTC. The chain joins TRBV7-9 to TRBJ2-1; 7 positions agree with TRBD2. The CDR3 length is 17 residues. CDR1 and CDR2 (germline): SEHNR, FQNEAQ (reference sequence). With 7 bases clipped from V and 7 bases from J, the junction kept 19 bases outside the gene matches.